This TCR beta chain was recovered during a study of T-cell reconstitution after alpha-beta-depleted transplantation in children. This clonotype was recorded many times. The CDR3 contains 13 residues. Germline V gives CDR1 SGDLS, CDR2 YYNGEE. Trimming took off 3 bases at V and 6 bases at J, with 9 bases between the two ends. Unique molecular identifiers were used in preparing the TCRbeta library. TCRdb reprocessed the PCR reads via MiXCR and lists one record per CDR3 protein. The sample carries over 200,000 distinct CDR3 sequences, approximately 10% recorded once. The chain is built from TRBV9 and TRBJ2-2, with D possibly being TRBD1 (6 bases). The starting material was PBMCs, obtained before TCRalphabeta/CD19-depleted stem cell transplant. The sequence came from a child in the first two years of life with acute myeloid leukemia, due to receive a stem cell transplant. This CDR3 is CASSAQGSGELFF. CDR3 coding DNA: TGTGCCAGCAGCGCACAGGGTTCCGGGGAGCTGTTTTTT.